Listed here is a single T cell receptor (beta chain). What it recognizes is unknown. V was shortened by 6 bases and J by 6 bases, with 15 bases between the two germline ends. The CDR3 sequence is 12 residues long. Germline V gene sequence: CDR1 SQVTM, CDR2 ANQGSEA. These data come from a study of T-cell memory formation after mild COVID-19. Libraries for TCRalpha and TCRbeta carried sample barcodes and unique molecular identifiers via 5'RACE. MiXCR was run by TCRdb on the 5' RACE reads, yielding one entry per CDR3 protein. The sample contains hundreds of thousands of distinct CDR3 sequences, under 30% of which appear only once. Findings and caveats of the study: Clones contracting across day 15 to 85 had a balanced CD4/CD8 profile; later expanding clones leaned CD4+. For contracting clones, CD4+ ones sat mainly in CM and EM, CD8+ in EMRA.

The V gene is TRBV29-1, the J gene TRBJ2-7; D is perhaps TRBD1 (6 bases). The sequence was obtained from an adult woman who had mild COVID-19 (a few samples of this study predate the infection). Cell type and time point are not known. The sequenced sample was PBMCs or a T cell subset sorted from them (not recorded which). The CDR3 DNA sequence: TGCAGCGTGGTTGGGACACCCGGCGAGCAGTACTTC. This gives the protein CSVVGTPGEQYF.